Each of the 4 T cell receptor beta chains below was sequenced from the same sample in a study of beta chain features in type 1 diabetes (dated by TCRdb to the late 2010s). The library was made by the immunoSEQ multiplex PCR assay. The entire amount of isolated RNA was reverse transcribed using the High Capacity cDNA Reverse Transcription Kit, so the sequenced TCRB transcripts were expressed ones. TCRdb's version of the immuneACCESS table is confined to in-frame rearrangements and falls short of the full clone set. An unresolved V gene accounts for under half of the shortfall where checked; the remainder is of unknown origin. The sample contains hundreds of thousands of clones, roughly 30% of them found a single time. The leading ten clones occupy around 0.065% of the sample. Sequencing used naive CD4+ T cells from blood. What the cell subset or site label conveys for this sample: true naive CD4+ T cells. These receptors came from a man aged 18 to 35 in good health.

This clone was counted only a few times. The genes are TRBV30 and TRBJ2-3; D ambiguous. V lost 3 bases, J lost 1 base, and 8 bases lay in between. CDR1 is GTSNPN, CDR2 SVGIG, per germline (reference sequence). The CDR3 has 13 residues. Here the CDR3 reads CAWSQERTDTQYF. The CDR3 coding sequence is TGTGCCTGGAGCCAGGAACGCACAGATACGCAGTATTTT.

CDR3: CSVFQGPETQYF. The CDR3, as DNA: TGCAGCGTTTTTCAGGGGCCAGAGACCCAGTACTTC. This sequence joins TRBV29-1 and TRBJ2-5; D is possibly TRBD1 (6 bases). Trimming took off 5 bases at V and 4 bases at J, with 11 bases between the two ends. This CDR3 has 12 amino acids. The germline gives CDR1 SQVTM, CDR2 ANQGSEA.

This clone was observed a few times. The V gene is TRBV30, the J gene TRBJ2-5; 7 nucleotides line up with TRBD2. V trimming: 3 bases; J trimming: 7 bases; junction bases outside the gene matches: 5. CDR3 length: 12 residues. Germline CDR1 and CDR2: GTSNPN and SVGIG (reference sequence). The DNA for the CDR3 is TGTGCCTGGAGAGCGGGGCTAGGGACCCAGTACTTC. The encoded protein is CAWRAGLGTQYF.

The J gene is TRBJ2-7, the V gene TRBV29-1; TRBD1 matches 8 bases. Per the germline V gene, CDR1 is SQVTM and CDR2 is ANQGSEA. The J segment lost 9 bases and the V segment lost 4 bases, leaving 17 bases of the junction unmatched. The CDR3 loop spans 15 amino acids. CDR3 residues: CSVGNIDQGALGQYF. The CDR3 DNA follows: TGCAGCGTTGGGAACATCGACCAGGGGGCGTTGGGGCAGTACTTC.